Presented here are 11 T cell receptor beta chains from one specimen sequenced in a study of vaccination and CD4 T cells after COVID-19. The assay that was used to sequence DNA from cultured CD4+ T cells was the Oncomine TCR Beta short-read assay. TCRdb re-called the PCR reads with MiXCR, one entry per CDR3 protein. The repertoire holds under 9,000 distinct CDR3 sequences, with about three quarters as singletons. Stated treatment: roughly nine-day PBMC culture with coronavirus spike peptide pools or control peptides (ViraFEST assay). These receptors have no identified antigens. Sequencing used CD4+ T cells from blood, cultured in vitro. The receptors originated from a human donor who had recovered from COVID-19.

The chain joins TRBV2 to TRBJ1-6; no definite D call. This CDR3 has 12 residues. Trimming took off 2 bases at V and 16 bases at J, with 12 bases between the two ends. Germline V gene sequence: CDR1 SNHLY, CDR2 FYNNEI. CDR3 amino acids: CASSESQWGLHF. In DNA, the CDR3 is TGTGCCAGCAGTGAATCGCAATGGGGACTCCACTTT.

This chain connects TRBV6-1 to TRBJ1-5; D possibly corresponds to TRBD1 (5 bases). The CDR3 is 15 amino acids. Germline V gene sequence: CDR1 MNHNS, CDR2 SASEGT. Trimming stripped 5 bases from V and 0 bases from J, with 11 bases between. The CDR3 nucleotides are TGTGCCAGCAGTACCGACAGCTATAGCAATCAGCCCCAGCATTTT. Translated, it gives CASSTDSYSNQPQHF.

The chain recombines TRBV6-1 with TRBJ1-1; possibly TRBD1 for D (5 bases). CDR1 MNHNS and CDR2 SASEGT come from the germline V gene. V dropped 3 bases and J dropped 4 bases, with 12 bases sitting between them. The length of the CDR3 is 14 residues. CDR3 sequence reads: CASSEMGDFTEAFF. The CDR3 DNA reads TGTGCCAGCAGTGAGATGGGGGATTTCACTGAAGCTTTCTTT.

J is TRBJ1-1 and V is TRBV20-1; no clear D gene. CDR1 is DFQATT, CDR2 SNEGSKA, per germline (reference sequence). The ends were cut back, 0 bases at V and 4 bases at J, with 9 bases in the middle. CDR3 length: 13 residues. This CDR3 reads CSARDAMGTEAFF. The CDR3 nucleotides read TGCAGTGCTAGAGATGCCATGGGCACTGAAGCTTTCTTT.

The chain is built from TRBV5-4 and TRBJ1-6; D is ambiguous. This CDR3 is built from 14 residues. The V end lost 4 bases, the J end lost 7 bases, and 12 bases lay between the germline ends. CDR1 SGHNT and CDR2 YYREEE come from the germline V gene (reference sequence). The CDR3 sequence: CASSQTSPNSPLHF. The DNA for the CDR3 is TGTGCCAGCAGCCAGACCTCCCCAAATTCACCCCTCCACTTT.

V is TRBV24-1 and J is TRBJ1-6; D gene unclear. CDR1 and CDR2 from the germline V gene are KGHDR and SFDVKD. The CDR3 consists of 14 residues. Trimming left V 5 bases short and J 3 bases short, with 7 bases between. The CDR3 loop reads CATSANSYNSPLHF. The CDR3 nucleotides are TGTGCCACCAGTGCGAACAGCTATAATTCACCCCTCCACTTT.

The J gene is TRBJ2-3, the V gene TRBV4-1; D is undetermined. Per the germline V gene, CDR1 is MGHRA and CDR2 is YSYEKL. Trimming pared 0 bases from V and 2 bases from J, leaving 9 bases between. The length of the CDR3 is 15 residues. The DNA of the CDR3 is TGCGCCAGCAGCCAAGACGGGTACCCCACAGATACGCAGTATTTT. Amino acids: CASSQDGYPTDTQYF.

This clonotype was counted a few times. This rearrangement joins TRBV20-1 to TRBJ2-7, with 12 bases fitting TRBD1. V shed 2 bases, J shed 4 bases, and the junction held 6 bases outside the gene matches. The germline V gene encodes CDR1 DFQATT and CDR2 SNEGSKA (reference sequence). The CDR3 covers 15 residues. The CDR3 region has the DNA TGCAGTGCTAGACCGGGACAGGGGGCGCTTTACGAGCAGTACTTC. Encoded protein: CSARPGQGALYEQYF.

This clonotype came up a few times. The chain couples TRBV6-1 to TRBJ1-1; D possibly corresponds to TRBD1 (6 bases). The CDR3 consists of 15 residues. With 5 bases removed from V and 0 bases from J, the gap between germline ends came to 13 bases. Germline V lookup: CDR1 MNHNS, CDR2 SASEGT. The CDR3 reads CASSRTDSLNTEAFF. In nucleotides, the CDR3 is TGTGCCAGCAGTCGGACGGACAGCCTGAACACTGAAGCTTTCTTT.

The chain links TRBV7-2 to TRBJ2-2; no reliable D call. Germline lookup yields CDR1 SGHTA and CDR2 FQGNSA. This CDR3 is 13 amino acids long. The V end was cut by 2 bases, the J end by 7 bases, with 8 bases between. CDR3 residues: CASSLRPDGELFF. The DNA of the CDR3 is TGTGCCAGCAGCTTACGGCCGGACGGGGAGCTGTTTTTT.

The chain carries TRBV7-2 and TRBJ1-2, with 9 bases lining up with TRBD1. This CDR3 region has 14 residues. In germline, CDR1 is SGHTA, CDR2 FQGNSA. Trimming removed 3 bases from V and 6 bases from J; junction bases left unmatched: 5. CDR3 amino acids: CASSLPWTGDGYTF. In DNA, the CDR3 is TGTGCCAGCAGCTTGCCCTGGACAGGGGATGGCTACACCTTC.